This TCR beta chain was sequenced during a study of graft-versus-host responses after intestinal transplantation. Overall study: All of the recipients had induction that used anti-thymocyte globulin, then tacrolimus and steroids for around three years. General study points: Recipient marrow held GvH clones, some first seen in ileum or blood.

There are 16 residues in the CDR3. Germline CDR1 is MNHEY and CDR2 is SMNVEV (reference sequence). Trimming left V 4 bases short and J 2 bases short, with 18 bases between. The method was immunoSEQ multiplex PCR; TCRdb's version includes in-frame clones alone and lacks a portion of them. Of some 88,000 clones in the sample, 85% to 95% are singletons; the top ten hold 1.5% to 2.5%. On this clone itself: Its target is not known.

This receptor was taken from a human donor who received an intestinal transplant. The sample in question was unstimulated CD8+ T cells sorted from spleen or lymph node cells, obtained before intestinal transplant. This chain joins TRBV27 and TRBJ2-7, with D perhaps TRBD1 (6 bases). CDR3 in amino acids: CASSSLGGDTTYEQYF. The DNA of the CDR3 is TGTGCCAGCAGTTCGTTGGGTGGGGACACCACCTACGAGCAGTACTTC.